The clone carrying this TCR beta chain came up a few times. Its antigen is as yet unknown. This entry is derived from a study of T-cell memory formation after mild COVID-19. Study results and limitations: Whereas later expanders leaned CD4+, clones contracting day 15 to 85 showed a balanced CD4/CD8 makeup. The CD4+ clones that contracted clustered mainly within CM and EM, and the CD8+ clones concentrated in EMRA. Memory cells collected pre-infection included some clones that later responded, suggesting cross-reactive memory joined.

Employing constant-segment primers, 5'RACE generated TCR alpha and TCR beta cDNA libraries bearing sample barcodes and UMIs. MiXCR was run by TCRdb on the 5' RACE reads, yielding one entry per CDR3 protein. Among a few hundred thousand distinct CDR3 sequences, approximately 15% were seen once, and the ten largest hold roughly a fifth. Input material: PBMCs or a T cell subset sorted from them (not recorded which). This sequence was found in a man aged 18 to 30 who had mild COVID-19 (a few samples of this study predate the infection). Cell type and time point are not known.

The CDR3 sequence: CATSDNGYRQFF. CDR3 DNA: TGTGCCACCAGCGATAACGGATATCGGCAGTTCTTC. The chain employs TRBV15 and TRBJ2-1; no definite D call. The CDR3 loop spans 12 amino acids. V lost 5 bases and J lost 12, with 14 bases in between. CDR1 LNHNV and CDR2 YYDKDF come from the germline V gene (reference sequence).